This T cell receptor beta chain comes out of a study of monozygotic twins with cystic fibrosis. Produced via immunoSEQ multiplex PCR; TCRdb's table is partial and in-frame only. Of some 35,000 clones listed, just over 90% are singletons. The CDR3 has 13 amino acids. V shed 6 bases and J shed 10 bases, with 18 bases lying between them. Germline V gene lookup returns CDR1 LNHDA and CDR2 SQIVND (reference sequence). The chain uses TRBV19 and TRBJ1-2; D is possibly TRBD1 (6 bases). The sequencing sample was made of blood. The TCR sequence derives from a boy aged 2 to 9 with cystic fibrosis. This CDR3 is CASRPGTHSVYTF. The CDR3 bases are TGTGCCAGTAGACCCGGGACACATTCCGTCTACACCTTC. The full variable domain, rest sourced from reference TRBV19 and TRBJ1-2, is DGGITQSPKYLFRKEGQNVTLSCEQNLNHDAMYWYRQDPGQGLRLIYYSQIVNDFQKGDIAEGYSVSREKKESFPLTVTSAQKNPTAFYLCASRPGTHSVYTFGSGTRLTVV.